One sample yielded the 20 T cell receptor beta chains listed below, sequenced in a study of immune cell composition in non-small cell lung cancer. Normal lung was sampled as far from the tumour as possible, at least 3 cm. Profiling relied on immunoSEQ multiplex PCR, and the TCRdb table lists in-frame clones only, not all of them. The profile shows about 8,700 clones, about two thirds of them singletons. Material for sequencing was non-adjacent lung tissue. These receptors were obtained from a human donor with non-small cell lung cancer.

This clone was recorded only once. The genes are TRBV7-6 and TRBJ1-4; D gene uncertain. CDR3 length: 13 residues. Germline-derived CDR1 and CDR2 are SGHVS and FNYEAQ. V was cut by 2 bases and J by 6 bases, with 7 bases left in between. In DNA, the CDR3 is TGTGCCAGCAGCTTAAACATGGATGAAAAACTGTTTTTT. Protein: CASSLNMDEKLFF.

The rearrangement uses TRBV11-2 and TRBJ1-1; TRBD1 agrees at 10 bases. CDR3 length equals 15 residues. Germline V gene sequence: CDR1 SGHAT, CDR2 FQNNGV. V was pared by 5 bases and J by 6 bases, with 9 bases of the junction left unmatched. The CDR3 DNA reads TGTGCCAGCAGCCCCGGACAGGGGGAGAGGTCTGAAGCTTTCTTT. Residues: CASSPGQGERSEAFF.

This clone has just a few counts. The chain carries TRBV18 and TRBJ1-5; D remains unclear. Germline V gene lookup returns CDR1 KGHSH and CDR2 LQKENI. The V and J ends lost 2 bases and 5 bases respectively, with 10 bases between them. CDR3 length: 14 amino acids. The CDR3 here is CASSPGMGDQPQHF. The CDR3 DNA follows: TGTGCCAGCTCACCAGGGATGGGAGATCAGCCCCAGCATTTT.

The V and J genes are TRBV4-1 and TRBJ2-5; perhaps TRBD2 as D (6 bases). In germline, CDR1 is MGHRA, CDR2 YSYEKL. This CDR3 comprises 15 residues. The germline V and J ends were trimmed by 4 bases and 1 base, with 13 bases remaining between them. Here the CDR3 reads CASSPLGAGQETQYF. The CDR3 DNA sequence: TGCGCCAGCAGCCCCCTTGGAGCGGGCCAAGAGACCCAGTACTTC.

This clone was counted a few times. The rearrangement links TRBV5-1 to TRBJ1-1; no firm D call. This CDR3 contains 14 residues. CDR1 is SGHRS, CDR2 YFSETQ, per germline. V gave up 4 bases and J gave up 0 bases, with 10 bases separating them. As DNA, the CDR3 is TGCGCCAGCAGCACCCCGGAGATGAACACTGAAGCTTTCTTT. Its translation is CASSTPEMNTEAFF.

V usage is TRBV19 and J usage is TRBJ1-5; 9 positions match TRBD1. Germline CDR1 and CDR2: LNHDA and SQIVND (reference sequence). This CDR3 is built from 15 residues. Trimming took 5 bases from V and 3 from J; bases not matched to a gene: 5. CDR3 bases: TGTGCCAGTAGTCTATGGACAGGGGCCAATCAGCCCCAGCATTTT. Its protein product is CASSLWTGANQPQHF.

A remark on this clone: Different DNA sequences within this sample yield the same CDR3. The CDR3: CASSQQGADYEQYF. The CDR3 region has the DNA TGCGCCAGCAGCCAGCAGGGGGCTGACTACGAGCAGTACTTC. The chain joins TRBV4-1 to TRBJ2-7, with TRBD1 matching over 8 bases. CDR3 length equals 14 residues. J was trimmed by 3 bases and V by 3 bases; bases with no gene match: 4. Germline V gene data show CDR1 as MGHRA and CDR2 as YSYEKL.

The V call is TRBV6-1, the J call TRBJ2-7, with D maybe TRBD2 (6 bases). The length of the CDR3 is 15 residues. V shed 8 bases and J shed 0 bases, with 17 bases lying between them. Germline CDR1 MNHNS, CDR2 SASEGT. The CDR3: CASRRGRDPSYEQYF. The CDR3, as DNA: TGTGCCAGCCGGAGGGGCAGGGACCCCTCCTACGAGCAGTACTTC.

This chain links TRBV4-3 with TRBJ1-1; 7 positions agree with TRBD1. CDR3 length equals 14 residues. The germline gives CDR1 LGHNA, CDR2 YSLEER. V was clipped by 0 bases and J by 5 bases; unmatched bases: 3. The CDR3 DNA follows: TGCGCCAGCAGCCAAGAGGCAGGGGGTACTGAAGCTTTCTTT. Its translation is CASSQEAGGTEAFF.

This clone was seen only a few times. V usage is TRBV5-4 and J usage is TRBJ1-2; tentatively, D is TRBD1 (5 bases). The ends were cut back, 3 bases at V and 4 bases at J, with 10 bases in the middle. Germline assignment: CDR1 SGHNT and CDR2 YYREEE (reference sequence). CDR3 length: 13 amino acids. The CDR3: CASSSTDLYGYTF. For the CDR3, the DNA is TGTGCCAGCAGCTCGACAGATCTCTATGGCTACACCTTC.

The chain uses TRBV7-2 and TRBJ1-1; no clear D. The germline CDR1 and CDR2 sequences are SGHTA and FQGNSA. The CDR3 spans 14 residues. Trimming removed 0 bases at V and 5 bases at J, with 10 bases between. This chain's CDR3 is CASSLAAEGTEAFF. For the CDR3, the DNA is TGTGCCAGCAGCTTAGCGGCGGAGGGAACTGAAGCTTTCTTT.

The rearrangement uses TRBV7-6 and TRBJ2-7; TRBD2 agrees at 8 bases. CDR1 and CDR2 (germline): SGHVS, FNYEAQ. The CDR3 runs to 16 residues. V was pared by 1 base and J by 4 bases, with 9 bases of the junction left unmatched. DNA for the CDR3: TGTGCCAGCAGCTTAGAGGCCGGGGGGGCGTCTTACGAGCAGTACTTC. Amino acid sequence: CASSLEAGGASYEQYF.

This chain connects TRBV7-9 to TRBJ2-5; TRBD1 agrees at 8 bases. Losses at the gene ends were 5 bases for V and 4 bases for J; bases not matched to a gene: 12. This CDR3 has 16 residues. Per germline, CDR1 SEHNR and CDR2 FQNEAQ (reference sequence). The chain's CDR3 is CASSPKGGRGRETQYF. CDR3 nucleotide sequence: TGTGCCAGCAGCCCCAAGGGGGGCAGGGGGCGAGAGACCCAGTACTTC.

This chain uses TRBV15 with TRBJ2-6; D gene ambiguous. Germline CDR1 reads LNHNV; CDR2 reads YYDKDF (reference sequence). V was shortened by 0 bases and J by 0 bases, with 6 bases between the two germline ends. The CDR3 is 16 amino acids. The CDR3, as DNA: TGTGCCACCAGCAGAGATCGGAGCTCTGGGGCCAACGTCCTGACTTTC. It specifies CATSRDRSSGANVLTF.

The chain couples TRBV19 to TRBJ2-6; no clear D gene. Germline V CDR1 and CDR2: LNHDA, SQIVND (reference sequence). The ends were cut back, 5 bases at V and 5 bases at J, with 19 bases in the middle. The CDR3 has 17 residues. CDR3 loop: CASSATKSQSRANVLTF. The DNA for the CDR3 is TGTGCCAGTAGTGCTACTAAATCACAAAGTCGGGCCAACGTCCTGACTTTC.

V gene TRBV5-6 combines with J gene TRBJ2-7, with D possibly TRBD2 on 7 matching bases. V lost 4 bases and J 3 bases, leaving 11 bases between the germline ends. The CDR3 totals 13 residues. Per germline, CDR1 SGHDT and CDR2 YYEEEE. DNA for the CDR3: TGTGCCAGCAGCCTGGGGGGGCGCTACGAGCAGTACTTC. It specifies CASSLGGRYEQYF.

A word on this clone: This specimen includes other DNA sequences encoding the same CDR3. V is TRBV18 and J is TRBJ1-2; D perhaps matches TRBD1 (5 bases). CDR1 is KGHSH, CDR2 LQKENI, per germline. This CDR3 comprises 13 residues. Trimming cost V 2 bases and J 6 bases, with 10 bases left between them. CDR3 coding DNA: TGTGCCAGCTCACCAGGGGCAGGAGATGGCTACACCTTC. The encoded protein is CASSPGAGDGYTF.

The chain employs TRBV9 and TRBJ2-1, with TRBD2 matching over 11 bases. With V trimmed by 5 bases and J by 4 bases, 5 bases remained unmatched. This CDR3 contains 15 residues. CDR1 is SGDLS, CDR2 YYNGEE, per germline. DNA for the CDR3: TGTGCCAGCAGTCTTAGCGGGGGGGTTTACAATGAGCAGTTCTTC. Protein: CASSLSGGVYNEQFF.

The V call is TRBV19, the J call TRBJ1-2; D is possibly TRBD1 (6 bases). The germline V gene has CDR1 LNHDA and CDR2 SQIVND (reference sequence). Trimming pared 6 bases from V and 5 bases from J, leaving 13 bases between. There are 13 residues in the CDR3. Here the CDR3 reads CASSLTGKYGYTF. In DNA, the CDR3 is TGTGCCAGTAGCCTAACAGGGAAGTATGGCTACACCTTC.

V gene TRBV2 combines with J gene TRBJ1-5; no definite D call. Looked up from germline, CDR1 is SNHLY and CDR2 is FYNNEI. CDR3 length: 13 amino acids. Trimming removed 7 bases from V and 0 bases from J, with 7 bases in between. Here the CDR3 DNA reads TGTGCCAGCAACGGGTTTAGCAATCAGCCCCAGCATTTT. This sequence encodes CASNGFSNQPQHF.